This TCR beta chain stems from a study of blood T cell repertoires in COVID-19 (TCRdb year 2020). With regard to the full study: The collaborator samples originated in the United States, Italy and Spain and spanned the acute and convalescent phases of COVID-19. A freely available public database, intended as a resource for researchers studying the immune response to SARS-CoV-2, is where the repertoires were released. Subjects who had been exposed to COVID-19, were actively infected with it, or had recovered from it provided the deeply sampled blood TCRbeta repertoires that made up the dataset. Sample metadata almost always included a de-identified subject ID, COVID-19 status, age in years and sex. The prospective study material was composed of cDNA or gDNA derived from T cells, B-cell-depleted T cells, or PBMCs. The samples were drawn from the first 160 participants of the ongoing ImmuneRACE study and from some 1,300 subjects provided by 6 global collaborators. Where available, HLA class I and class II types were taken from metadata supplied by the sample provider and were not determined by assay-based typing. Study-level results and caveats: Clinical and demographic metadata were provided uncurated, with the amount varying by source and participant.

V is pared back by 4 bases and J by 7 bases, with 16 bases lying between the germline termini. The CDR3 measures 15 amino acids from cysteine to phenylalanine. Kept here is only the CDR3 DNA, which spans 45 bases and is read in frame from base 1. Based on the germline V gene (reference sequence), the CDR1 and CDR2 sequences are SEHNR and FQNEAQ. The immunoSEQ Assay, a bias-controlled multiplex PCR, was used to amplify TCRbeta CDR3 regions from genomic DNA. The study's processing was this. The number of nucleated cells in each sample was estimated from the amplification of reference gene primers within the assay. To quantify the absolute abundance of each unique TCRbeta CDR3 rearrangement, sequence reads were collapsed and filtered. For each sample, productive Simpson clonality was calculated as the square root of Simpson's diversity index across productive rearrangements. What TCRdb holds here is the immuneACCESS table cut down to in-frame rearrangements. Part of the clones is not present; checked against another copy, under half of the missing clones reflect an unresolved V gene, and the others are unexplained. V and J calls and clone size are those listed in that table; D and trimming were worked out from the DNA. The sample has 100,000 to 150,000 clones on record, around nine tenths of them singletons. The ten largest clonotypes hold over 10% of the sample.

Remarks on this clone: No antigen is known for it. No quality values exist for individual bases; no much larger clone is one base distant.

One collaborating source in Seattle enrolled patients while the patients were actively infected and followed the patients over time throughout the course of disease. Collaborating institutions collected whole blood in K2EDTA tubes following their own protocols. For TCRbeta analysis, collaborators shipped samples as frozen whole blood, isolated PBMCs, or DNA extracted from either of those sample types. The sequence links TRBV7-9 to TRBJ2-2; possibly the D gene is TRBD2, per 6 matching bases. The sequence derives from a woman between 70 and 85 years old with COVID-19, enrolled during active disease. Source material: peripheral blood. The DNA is TGTGCCAGCAGCTCGACTAGTGTCCTTGGCGGGGAGCTGTTTTTT. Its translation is CASSSTSVLGGELFF.